This T cell receptor (beta chain) was captured in a study of cytomegalovirus exposure and HLA in healthy donors (dated 2017 in TCRdb). For the study in its entirety: In an earlier analysis of under 600 of the donors, around 290 Gb of sequence data and 95 million to 130 million unique TCR beta sequences from roughly 180 million T cells were reported. About 310 gigabases of sequencing data and tens of millions of unique TCR sequences were included in an early release covering roughly 700 HLA-typed donors. To study patterns of TCR occurrence, a later analysis re-analyzed previously published TCR beta repertoires from 650 to 750 donors and added high-resolution HLA genotyping. Roughly 5 DR-DQ haplotypes were handled as single units for association and clustering because linkage in the cohort was strong. The T cell repertoires of 666 subjects were profiled by immunosequencing and related to cytomegalovirus serostatus. Donor age, sex, ethnicity and CMV serostatus were compiled together with the repertoire data. Rather than drawing on any new phenotypic data, the later analysis identified candidate immune exposures from TCR beta sequences and the way those sequences occurred across donors. An earlier analysis of some 500 of the donors used high-throughput TCR beta sequencing to judge whether each TCR beta V gene segment behaved as functional or pseudogenic. The study aimed to test whether signatures of past pathogen exposure could be identified by cataloging public T cell receptors. All discovery cohort repertoires had been generated using a single sequencing platform. HLA typing included class I and class II loci at four-digit resolution. Of the roughly 420 genotyped donors, 81% were placed in the genetic ancestry cluster associated with self-reported Caucasian donors. Typing coverage varied by locus: about 620-630 donors for A, B, C, DRB1 and DQB1; roughly 510 for DQA1; over 600 for DPA1; about 450 for DPB1. The study combined high-throughput TCR immunosequencing, statistical association of individual TCRs with disease status, and machine learning to predict cytomegalovirus infection status. Among some 400 genotyped donors of the cohort, an average of around 240,000 unique TCR beta nucleotide sequences were sequenced per donor, around 20% of them non-productive. In a later genetic analysis, genome-wide SNP genotypes for about three fifths of the 666 donors were used, and that subset was treated as a discovery cohort. In addition to the first cohort of roughly 670 subjects, a separate validation cohort of over 90 different subjects was used.

CDR1 and CDR2 were assigned from the germline V gene as MNHEY and SVGAGI. Deletion took 5 bases off V and 7 bases off J, with a span of 9 bases between the germline ends. The CDR3 runs 12 amino acids, cysteine and phenylalanine included. Only the CDR3 portion is preserved as DNA: 36 bases, with reading frame beginning at the first base. The cohort comprised fewer than 700 healthy bone marrow donors. At the time of sampling, all cohort members were nominally healthy, though unrecorded immune exposures were likely present. The donor tested CMV seropositive, placing the donor among the 290 or so seropositive members of the cohort. A peripheral blood sample was collected from each donor, and TCR beta sequencing was performed on peripheral blood mononuclear cells. The Qiagen DNeasy Blood Extraction Kit was used to extract genomic DNA from the blood cell samples. In the case of this clone: Its antigen is not yet known. Base qualities are not recorded, but no much larger clone differs from it by a single base.

General study outcomes and caveats: The study listed approximately 150 TCR beta chains as associated with cytomegalovirus. Only TCR beta chains were sequenced in this cohort, and the absence of alpha or paired-chain data limited detectable features. The presence/absence analyses assumed that sequencing depth was roughly uniform across donors, and that assumption may not be true. A later analysis found that TCR association rates varied across HLA loci, with DRB1 alleles showing the most associated TCRs and HLA-C alleles the fewest. The earlier analysis of 587 of the donors excluded some 15 rarely observed V segments, including chromosome 9 orphons, because counts were too low. Broadly in line with IMGT annotations, most TCR beta V segments showed up in productive rearrangements about 87% or about 30% of the time in an earlier analysis of 587 of the donors. The authors suggested that the approach could potentially be generalized to other disease states and immunological phenotypes. In a later genetic analysis, a missense DCLRE1C variant was associated with V-gene and J-gene trimming of TCR beta chains, and the association was replicated in an independent cohort. The classifier was reported to diagnose cytomegalovirus status with high specificity and sensitivity in both the original and validation cohorts. In a later analysis, most CMV-associated TCR beta chains were found to appear HLA-restricted, with HLA associations seemingly driven largely by CMV exposure. A further reported finding was that TCR beta sequences accurately predicted the HLA-A and HLA-B alleles for most subjects in the first cohort. A later genetic analysis reported fewer N-insertions in productive TCRs among donors in an Asian-associated ancestry cluster than the roughly 700-donor mean. Some IMGT-functional V segments, including TRBV6-2 and TRBV6-3, could not be distinguished by the 87-base-pair reads and were therefore excluded. According to a later analysis, parvovirus B19, influenza, CMV and Epstein-Barr virus appeared linked to several top co-occurrence clusters. When HLA alleles, especially DR and DQ, strongly co-occurred, attributing TCR associations to individual alleles was difficult. A few of the identified cytomegalovirus-associated TCR beta chains were confirmed in vitro to be specific for cytomegalovirus antigens. The sequencing pipeline was judged likely to have produced a cluster of highly shared sequence variants as a technical artifact. CMV serostatus was the only immune exposure information available for the cohort. A later analysis found that HLA-associated TCR beta chains were more clonally expanded and had lower generation probabilities than equally common non-associated chains. Because HLA typing was missing for some donors at each locus, association tests included only the typed subset. Across donors, most TCR sequences were observed very rarely, whereas some public TCRs were present in many individuals. Linkage disequilibrium might explain the correlated functional status among segregating V segments, but an unknown experimental factor could not be excluded. Specific HLA alleles were associated with roughly 16,000 TCR beta sequences at a false discovery rate of 0.05 in a later analysis.

Libraries were made using the immunoSEQ multiplex PCR assay. For the multiplex PCR, a mixture combining 60 forward primers for TCR Vbeta segments and 13 reverse primers for TCR Jbeta segments was used. The CDR3 region of rearranged TCR beta genes was amplified from genomic DNA with a multiplex PCR assay. The amplified TCR beta libraries were sequenced on the Illumina HiSeq System as 87-base-pair reads. In the authors' own workflow: A later analysis tallied some 79 million unique TCR beta chains across the 700 or so repertoires, and some 12 million of those chains were shared by two or more donors. A nearest-neighbor algorithm error-corrected the raw reads and collapsed the reads into unique sequences, merging closely related sequences to remove PCR and sequencing errors. To assign V, D and J gene segments, CDR3 sequences were aligned to IMGT reference sequences. For a sequence to be retained, a match of at least six nucleotides was required to both a V gene segment and a J gene segment. A rearrangement was called productive if the CDR3 had no stop codons and remained in frame with V and J, and every other rearrangement was called non-productive. Following IMGT convention, CDR3 was defined as the stretch from the second conserved V-encoded cysteine to the conserved J-encoded phenylalanine. In an earlier analysis of some 550 of the donors, sequences lacking an unambiguous match to a single V gene segment were excluded. In an earlier analysis of 587 of the donors, a V segment was called functional when productive rearrangements were above 56.7%, and segregating when the standard deviation between donors exceeded 5%. A statistical classification framework was built to diagnose cytomegalovirus status from the catalog of TCR beta chain sequences. In a later analysis, TCR nucleotide sequences were compared against IMGT/GENE-DB human TR gene sequences so that V and J genes could be assigned. A later analysis assigned CDR3 sequences and most-parsimonious VDJ recombination scenarios with the TCRdist pipeline. In a later analysis, each TCR beta chain was defined by its CDR3 amino acid sequence together with its V-gene family, and reads lacking a unique V-gene family were excluded. As a way to deal with suspected cross-contamination and a sequencing artifact, a later analysis dropped approximately 590 nucleotide sequences that were highly shared and had low generation probability. A later analysis calculated a clonal expansion index for each public chain from normalized within-repertoire ranks of inferred template counts. A later analysis computed generation probabilities with a VDJ recombination model fitted to out-of-frame rearrangements, and checked the results against IGoR. A later analysis scored TCR-TCR, TCR-HLA and TCR-CMV co-occurrence with hypergeometric tests, applying a repertoire-size bias correction to TCR pairs. A later analysis estimated false discovery rates by permuting HLA or CMV assignments 20 times. A later analysis grouped co-occurring TCRs with DBSCAN, adding TCRdist sequence similarity when clustering within HLA-allele-positive subsets. For co-occurrence clustering, repertoires with fewer than 30,000 or more than 120,000 public chains were excluded, along with five or six repertoires with anomalous nucleotide sharing. This is the immuneACCESS table as TCRdb keeps it, with only in-frame sequences that have V and J called. A part of the clones is gone; compared with another copy, unresolved V genes explain less than half, and the rest is unexplained. V, J and clone size were drawn from that table, and D and trimming were deduced from the DNA. A total of some 140,000 clones appear in this sample, about 85% of them only once. The top ten constitute approximately 8% of the sample.

The source of this sequence is a man aged 30 to 39 in good health and CMV-seropositive. Sequences were obtained from PBMCs. The chain is assembled from TRBV6-5 and TRBJ2-1; a tentative D call is TRBD2 (6 bases match). The nucleotides are TGTGCCAGCAGTGCCGCGGGGAATGAGCAGTTCTTC. Translated, this gives CASSAAGNEQFF.